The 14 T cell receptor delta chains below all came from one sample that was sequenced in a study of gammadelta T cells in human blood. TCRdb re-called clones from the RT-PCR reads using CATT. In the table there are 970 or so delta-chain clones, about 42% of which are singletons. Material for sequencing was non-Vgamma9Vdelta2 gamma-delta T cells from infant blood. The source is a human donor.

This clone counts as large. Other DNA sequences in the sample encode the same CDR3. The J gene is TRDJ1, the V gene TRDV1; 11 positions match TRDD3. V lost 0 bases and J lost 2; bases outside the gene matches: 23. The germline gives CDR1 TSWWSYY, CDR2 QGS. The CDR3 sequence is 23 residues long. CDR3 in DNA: TGTGCTCTTGGGGAACTAGTTGGGCCTTCCTTCTACTGGGGGATAGGTCCAACCGATAAACTCATCTTT. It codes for CALGELVGPSFYWGIGPTDKLIF.

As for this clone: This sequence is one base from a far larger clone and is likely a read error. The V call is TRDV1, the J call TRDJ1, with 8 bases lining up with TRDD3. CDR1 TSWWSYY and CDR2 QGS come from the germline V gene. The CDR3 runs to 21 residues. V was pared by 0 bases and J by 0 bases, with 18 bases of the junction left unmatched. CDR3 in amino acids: CALGELALPRDWGFNTDKLIF. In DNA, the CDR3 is TGTGCTCTTGGGGAACTAGCCCTCCCACGGGACTGGGGGTTCAACACCGATAAACTCATCTTT.

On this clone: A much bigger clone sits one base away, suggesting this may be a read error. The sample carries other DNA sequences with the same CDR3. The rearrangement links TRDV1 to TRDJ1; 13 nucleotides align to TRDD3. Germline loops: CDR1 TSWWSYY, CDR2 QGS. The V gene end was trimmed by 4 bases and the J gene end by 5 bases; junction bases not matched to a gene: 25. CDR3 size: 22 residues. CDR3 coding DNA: TGTGCTCTTGGGGGAACTGGGTCCCCTGTACTGGGGGATACGCGTATCATTGATAAACTCATCTTT. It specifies CALGGTGSPVLGDTRIIDKLIF.

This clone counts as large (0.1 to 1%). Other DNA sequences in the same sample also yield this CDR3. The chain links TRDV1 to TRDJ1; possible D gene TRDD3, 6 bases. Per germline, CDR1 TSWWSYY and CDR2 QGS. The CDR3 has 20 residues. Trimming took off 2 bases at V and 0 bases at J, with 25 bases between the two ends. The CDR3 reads CALGEGAKRLGASYTDKLIF. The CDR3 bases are TGTGCTCTTGGGGAAGGGGCAAAACGTTTGGGGGCCTCGTACACCGATAAACTCATCTTT.

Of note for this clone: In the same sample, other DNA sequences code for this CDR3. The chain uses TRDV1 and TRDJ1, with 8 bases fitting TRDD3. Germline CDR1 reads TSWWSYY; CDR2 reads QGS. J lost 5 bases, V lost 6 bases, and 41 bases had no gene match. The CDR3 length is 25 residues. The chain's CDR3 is CALGEVITPTLVLGALLEGPDKLIF. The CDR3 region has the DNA TGTGCTCTTGGAGAAGTCATTACCCCCACCCTAGTACTGGGGGCCCTGCTCGAGGGCCCTGATAAACTCATCTTT.

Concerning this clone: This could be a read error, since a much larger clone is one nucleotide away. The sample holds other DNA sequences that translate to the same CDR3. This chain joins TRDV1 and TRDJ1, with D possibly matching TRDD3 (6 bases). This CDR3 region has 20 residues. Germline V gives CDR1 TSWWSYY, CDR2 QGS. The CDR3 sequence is CALGEGLVPHAGDDTDKLIF. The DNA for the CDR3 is TGTGCTCTTGGGGAAGGGTTGGTTCCCCATGCTGGGGACGACACTGATAAACTCATCTTT.

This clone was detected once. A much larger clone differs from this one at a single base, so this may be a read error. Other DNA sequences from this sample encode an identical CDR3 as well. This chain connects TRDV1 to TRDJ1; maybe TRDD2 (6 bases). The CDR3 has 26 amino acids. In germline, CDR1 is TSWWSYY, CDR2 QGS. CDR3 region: CALGEESPFRAFLEGTPGLYTDKLIF. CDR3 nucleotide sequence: TGTGCTCTTGGGGAAGAATCCCCCTTCCGGGCGTTTCTGGAGGGGACACCGGGCCTGTACACTGATAAACTCATCTTT.

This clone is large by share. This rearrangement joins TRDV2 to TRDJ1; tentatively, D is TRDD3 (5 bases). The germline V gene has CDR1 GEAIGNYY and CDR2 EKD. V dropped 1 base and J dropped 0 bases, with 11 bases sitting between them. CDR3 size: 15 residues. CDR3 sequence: CACDTVGSYTDKLIF. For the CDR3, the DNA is TGTGCCTGTGACACGGTGGGGAGCTACACCGATAAACTCATCTTT.

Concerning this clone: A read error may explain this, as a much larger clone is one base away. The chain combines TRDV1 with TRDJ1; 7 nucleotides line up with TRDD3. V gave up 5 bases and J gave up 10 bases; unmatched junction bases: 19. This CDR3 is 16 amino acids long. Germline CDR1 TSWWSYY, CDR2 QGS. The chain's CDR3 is CALGNRRATGDSRLIF. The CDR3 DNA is TGTGCTCTTGGGAACCGCCGGGCTACGGGGGATTCGAGACTCATCTTT.

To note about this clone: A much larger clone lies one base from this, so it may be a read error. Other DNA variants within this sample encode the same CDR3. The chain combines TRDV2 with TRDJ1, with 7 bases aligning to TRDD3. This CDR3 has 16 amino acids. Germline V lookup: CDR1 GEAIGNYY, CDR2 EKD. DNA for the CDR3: TGTGCCTGCTACCCCCGGGGATATTTGTACACTGATAAACTCATCTTT. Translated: CACYPRGYLYTDKLIF.

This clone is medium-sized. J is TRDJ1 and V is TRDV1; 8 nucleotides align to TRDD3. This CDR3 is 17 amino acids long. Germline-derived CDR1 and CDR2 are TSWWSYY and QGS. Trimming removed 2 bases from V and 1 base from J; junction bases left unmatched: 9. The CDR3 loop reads CALGEGSYWGSTDKLIF. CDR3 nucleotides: TGTGCTCTTGGGGAAGGCTCGTACTGGGGGTCCACCGATAAACTCATCTTT.

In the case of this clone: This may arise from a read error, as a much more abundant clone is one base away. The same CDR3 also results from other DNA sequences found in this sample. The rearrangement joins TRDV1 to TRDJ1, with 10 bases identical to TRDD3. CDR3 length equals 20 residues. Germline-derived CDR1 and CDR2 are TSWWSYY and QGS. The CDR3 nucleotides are TGTGCTCTTGGGGAAGGTCTCCTCATGGGGGATACTCAGTACACTGATAAACTCATCTTT. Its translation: CALGEGLLMGDTQYTDKLIF.

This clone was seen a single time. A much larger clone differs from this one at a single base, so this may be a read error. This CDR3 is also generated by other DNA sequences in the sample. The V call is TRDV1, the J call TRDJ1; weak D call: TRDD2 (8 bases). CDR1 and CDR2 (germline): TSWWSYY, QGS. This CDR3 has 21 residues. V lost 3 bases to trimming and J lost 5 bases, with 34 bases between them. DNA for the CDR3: TGTGCTCTTGGGGACGTGAGGACTTCCTACCAGGGGGATGCTATCCCAGATAAACTCATCTTT. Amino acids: CALGDVRTSYQGDAIPDKLIF.

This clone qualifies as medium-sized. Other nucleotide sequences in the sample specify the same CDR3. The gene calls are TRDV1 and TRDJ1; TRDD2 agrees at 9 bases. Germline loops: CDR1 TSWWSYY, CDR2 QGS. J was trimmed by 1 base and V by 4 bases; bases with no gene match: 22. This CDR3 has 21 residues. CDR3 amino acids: CALGGPSYSIWGGPFTDKLIF. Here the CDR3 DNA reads TGTGCTCTTGGGGGGCCTTCCTACTCGATATGGGGGGGACCCTTCACCGATAAACTCATCTTT.